This TCR beta chain was identified in a study of cytomegalovirus exposure and HLA in healthy donors. As for the study in general: Early released data had tens of millions of unique TCRs, all coming from HLA-typed donors. Genetic ancestry analysis placed around four fifths of the 300 to 400 donors that were genotyped in the Caucasian-associated cluster. The study's findings and limits: Cytomegalovirus association was listed for around 170 TCR beta chains. Immune exposure was documented only through CMV serostatus.

V trimming: 2 bases; J trimming: 5 bases; junction bases outside the gene matches: 5. In germline, CDR1 is MNHEY, CDR2 SVGAGI. CDR3 length: 15 amino acids. PCR was performed using 60 Vbeta and 13 Jbeta primers. Assay: immunoSEQ multiplex PCR; the TCRdb copy retains only in-frame clones and omits some. Among 150,000 to 180,000 clones listed, 75% to 85% were seen once. This clone was counted a few times. Its specificity is not known. The receptor comes from a woman between 40 and 55 years old in good health and CMV-seropositive. The rearrangement joins TRBV6-5 to TRBJ2-7; TRBD1 agrees at 11 bases. Specimen: PBMCs. For the CDR3, the DNA is TGTGCCAGCAGTTACCGGACAGGGGGCAGGGACGAGCAGTACTTC. It specifies CASSYRTGGRDEQYF.